This T cell receptor beta chain emerged from a study of T-cell reconstitution after alpha-beta-depleted transplantation in children (dated by TCRdb to about 2016). Concerning the study at large: Using TCR repertoire profiling, the study followed T-cell immune reconstitution in a quantitative way in children after TCRalphabeta/CD19-depleted allogeneic hematopoietic cell transplantation. General study outcomes and caveats: In some patients, the high TCRbeta diversity seen at day 60 was put down to recipient T cells and intrathymic progenitors that had survived conditioning. The apparently early alphabetaT-cell count recovery about two months after transplant was reportedly dependent on only several hundred rapidly expanded clones derived from non-depleted graft cells. The frequencies of hyperexpanded clones fell over the following months, and after one year, T-cell counts and TCRbeta diversity were mostly attributed to newly produced T cells.

The treatment or condition label of this sample denotes: allogeneic hematopoietic cell transplantation with graft depleted of TCRalphabeta T cells and CD19 B cells. Transplant recipients were children who received TCRalphabeta/CD19-depleted allogeneic hematopoietic cell grafts. To note about this clonotype: The specificity of this receptor is unknown. No much larger clone is present one base from it, and per-base qualities are unavailable.

CDR1 SGHRS and CDR2 YFSETQ were looked up in the germline V gene. Trimming takes 2 bases from V and 7 bases from J, and the germline ends sit 11 bases apart. Counted from cysteine to phenylalanine, this CDR3 has 13 amino acids. The only DNA kept is the CDR3, 39 bases in frame from the first base. Libraries came from PCR. The sample was run on an Illumina HiSeq 2500. TCR library preparation used molecular barcoding, with unique molecular identifiers applied to normalize quantification of the TCRbeta repertoire. TCRdb passed the public sequencing reads through fastp at Q25 and MiXCR, retaining productive beta sequences. Each CDR3 protein gets just one entry, which takes the most common genes and DNA from the rows behind it. A total of 500,000 to 650,000 distinct CDR3 sequences appear in this sample, approximately 13% of them only once. The ten biggest clones cover about 2.2% of the sample.

The TCR comes from a male patient between 10 and 17 years old who had a stem cell transplant for acute myeloid leukemia, so the T cells may come from the graft donor. Recombination linked TRBV5-1 to TRBJ2-3; confidence is insufficient to name the D gene. Sequenced here: PBMCs, mostly from graft donor cells, sampled 360 days after TCRalphabeta/CD19-depleted stem cell transplant. The bases read TGCGCCAGCAGCTTTAGATGGCGTCATACGCAGTATTTT. Its protein product is CASSFRWRHTQYF.